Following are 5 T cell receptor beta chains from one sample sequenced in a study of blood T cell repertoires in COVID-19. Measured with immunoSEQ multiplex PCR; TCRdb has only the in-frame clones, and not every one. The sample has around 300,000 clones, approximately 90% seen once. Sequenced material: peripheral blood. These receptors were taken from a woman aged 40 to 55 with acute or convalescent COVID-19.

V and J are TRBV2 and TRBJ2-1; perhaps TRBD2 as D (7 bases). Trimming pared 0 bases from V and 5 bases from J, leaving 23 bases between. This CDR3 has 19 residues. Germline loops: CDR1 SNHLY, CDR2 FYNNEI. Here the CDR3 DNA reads TGTGCCAGCAGTGAAGCCTGGGGAAAGTGGAGGGGGGGTAACAATGAGCAGTTCTTC. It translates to CASSEAWGKWRGGNNEQFF.

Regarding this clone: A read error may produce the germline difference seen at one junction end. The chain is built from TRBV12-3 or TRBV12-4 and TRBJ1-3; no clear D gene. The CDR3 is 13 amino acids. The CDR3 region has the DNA TGTGCCAGCAGGTTAGACTTTGGAAACACCATATATTTT. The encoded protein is CASRLDFGNTIYF.

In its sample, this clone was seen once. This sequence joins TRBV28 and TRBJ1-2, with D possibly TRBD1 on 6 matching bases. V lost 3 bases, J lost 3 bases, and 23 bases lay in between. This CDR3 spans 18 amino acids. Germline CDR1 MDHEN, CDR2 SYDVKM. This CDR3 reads CASSFLVEGKGQDYGYTF. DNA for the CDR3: TGTGCCAGCAGTTTCTTAGTTGAGGGGAAGGGACAAGACTATGGCTACACCTTC.

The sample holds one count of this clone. The CDR3 nucleotides are TGTGCCAGCAGCAAACCAGACAGGACGACTGGAAACACCATATATTTT. This codes for CASSKPDRTTGNTIYF. The chain links TRBV21-1 to TRBJ1-3; TRBD1, the table's D call, lacks a check against the DNA. TRBV21-1 is designated a pseudogene. There are 16 residues in the CDR3.

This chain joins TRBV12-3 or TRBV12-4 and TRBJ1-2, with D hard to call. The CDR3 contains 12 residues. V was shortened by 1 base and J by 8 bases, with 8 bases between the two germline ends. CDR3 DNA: TGTGCCAGCAGTTTAGGGGTGGAGGGCTACACCTTC. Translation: CASSLGVEGYTF.